This TCR beta chain derives from a study of identical twins. This clonotype was counted at least ten times. Everyone who gave samples was a healthy Caucasian. TCRdb re-analysed the 5' RACE reads in MiXCR, keeping a single row per CDR3 protein. In the table there are over 200,000 distinct CDR3 sequences, approximately 7.1% of which are singletons. CDR1 SEHNR and CDR2 FQNEAQ come from the germline V gene (reference sequence). With 5 bases clipped from V and 6 bases from J, the junction kept 6 bases outside the gene matches. The CDR3 is 15 residues long. The same sample was also used in a study of T cells expressing NK-cell markers.

V is TRBV7-9 and J is TRBJ2-1; 11 bases align to TRBD1. Material: CD8+ T cells sorted from blood. This sequence was found in a woman between 18 and 29 years old in good health. CDR3 amino acids: CASSPGQGAGNEQFF. The CDR3 DNA sequence: TGTGCCAGCAGCCCCGGACAGGGGGCAGGCAATGAGCAGTTCTTC. Full variable domain (rest looked up from reference TRBV7-9 and TRBJ2-1): DTGVSQNPRHKITKRGQNVTFRCDPISEHNRLYWYRQTLGQGPEFLTYFQNEAQLEKSRLLSDRFSAERPKGSFSTLEIQRTEQGDSAMYLCASSPGQGAGNEQFFGPGTRLTVL.